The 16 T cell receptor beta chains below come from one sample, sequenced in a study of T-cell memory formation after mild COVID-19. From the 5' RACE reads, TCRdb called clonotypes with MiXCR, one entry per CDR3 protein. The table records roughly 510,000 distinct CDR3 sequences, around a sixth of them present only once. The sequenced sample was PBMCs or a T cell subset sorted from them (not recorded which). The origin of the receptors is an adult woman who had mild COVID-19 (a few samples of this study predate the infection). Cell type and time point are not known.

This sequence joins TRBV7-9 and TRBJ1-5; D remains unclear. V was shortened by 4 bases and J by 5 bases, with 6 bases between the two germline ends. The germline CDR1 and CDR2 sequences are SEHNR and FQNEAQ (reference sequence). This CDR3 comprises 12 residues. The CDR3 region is CASSSSYQPQHF. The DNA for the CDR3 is TGTGCCAGCAGCTCCTCGTATCAGCCCCAGCATTTT.

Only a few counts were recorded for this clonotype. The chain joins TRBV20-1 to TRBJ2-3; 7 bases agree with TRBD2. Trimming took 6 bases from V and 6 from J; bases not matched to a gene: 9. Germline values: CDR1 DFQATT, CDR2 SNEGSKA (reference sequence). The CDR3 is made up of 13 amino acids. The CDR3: CSAVYGGRDTQYF. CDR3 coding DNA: TGCAGTGCGGTATACGGGGGGAGGGATACGCAGTATTTT.

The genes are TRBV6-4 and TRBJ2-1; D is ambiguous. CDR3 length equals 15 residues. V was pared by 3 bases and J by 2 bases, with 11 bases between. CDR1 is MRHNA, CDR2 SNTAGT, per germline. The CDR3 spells CASSEGGTAYNEQFF. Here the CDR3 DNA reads TGTGCCAGCAGTGAGGGCGGTACCGCCTACAATGAGCAGTTCTTC.

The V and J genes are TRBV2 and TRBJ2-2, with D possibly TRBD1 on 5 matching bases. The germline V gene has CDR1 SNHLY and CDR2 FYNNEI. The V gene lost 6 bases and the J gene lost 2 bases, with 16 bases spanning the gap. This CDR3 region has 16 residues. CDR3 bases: TGTGCCAGCAGATTCTCTCATGACAGAAACACCGGGGAGCTGTTTTTT. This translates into CASRFSHDRNTGELFF.

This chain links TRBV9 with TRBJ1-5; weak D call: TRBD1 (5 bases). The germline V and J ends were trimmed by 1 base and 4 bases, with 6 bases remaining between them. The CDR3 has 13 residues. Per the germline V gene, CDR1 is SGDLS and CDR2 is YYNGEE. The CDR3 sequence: CASSVSGNQPQHF. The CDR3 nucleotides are TGTGCCAGCAGCGTATCAGGGAATCAGCCCCAGCATTTT.

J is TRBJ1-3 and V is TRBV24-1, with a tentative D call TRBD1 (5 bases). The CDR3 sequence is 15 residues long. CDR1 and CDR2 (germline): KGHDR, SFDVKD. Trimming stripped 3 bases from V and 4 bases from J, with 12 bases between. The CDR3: CATSDPGTEGNTIYF. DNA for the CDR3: TGTGCCACCAGTGATCCCGGGACGGAGGGAAACACCATATATTTT.

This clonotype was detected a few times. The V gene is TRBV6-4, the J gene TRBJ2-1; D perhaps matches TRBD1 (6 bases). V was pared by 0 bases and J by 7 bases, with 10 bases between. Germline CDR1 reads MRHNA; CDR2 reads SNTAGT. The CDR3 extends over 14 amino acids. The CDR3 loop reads CASSDSGRGNEQFF. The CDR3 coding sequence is TGTGCCAGCAGTGACTCTGGCAGGGGAAATGAGCAGTTCTTC.

CDR3 sequence reads: CASSLRTGRSEKLFF. CDR3 sequence (DNA): TGTGCCAGCAGTCTTCGGACAGGGCGAAGTGAAAAACTGTTTTTT. The chain couples TRBV12-3 or TRBV12-4 to TRBJ1-4; 8 nucleotides align to TRBD1. The length of the CDR3 is 15 residues. J gave up 7 bases and V 5 bases, and 9 bases lay outside the gene matches.

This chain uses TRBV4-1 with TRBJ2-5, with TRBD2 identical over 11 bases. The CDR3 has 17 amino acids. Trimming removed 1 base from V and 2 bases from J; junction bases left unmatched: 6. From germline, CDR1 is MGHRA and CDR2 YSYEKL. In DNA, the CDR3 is TGCGCCAGCAGCCAAGGGGTAATAGCGGGGGGGCAAGAGACCCAGTACTTC. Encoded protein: CASSQGVIAGGQETQYF.

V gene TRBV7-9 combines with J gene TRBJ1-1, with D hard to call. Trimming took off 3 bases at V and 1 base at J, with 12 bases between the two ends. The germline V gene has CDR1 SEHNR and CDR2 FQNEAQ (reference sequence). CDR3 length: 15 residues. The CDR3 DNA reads TGTGCCAGCAGCTTCGGTATCAGAGAGAACACTGAAGCTTTCTTT. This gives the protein CASSFGIRENTEAFF.

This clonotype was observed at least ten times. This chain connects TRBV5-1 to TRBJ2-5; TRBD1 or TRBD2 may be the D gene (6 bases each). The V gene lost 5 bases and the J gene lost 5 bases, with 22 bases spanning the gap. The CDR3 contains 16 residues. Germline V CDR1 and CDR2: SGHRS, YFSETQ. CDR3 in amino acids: CASSRGSGAFRETQYF. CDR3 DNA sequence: TGCGCCAGCAGTCGGGGGTCAGGGGCGTTTCGGGAGACCCAGTACTTC.

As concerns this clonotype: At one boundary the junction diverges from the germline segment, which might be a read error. In DNA form, the CDR3 reads TGTGACTGGAGTCCAGCAGCTCGGGGGCTGAACACTGAAGCTTTCTTT. Translation gives CDWSPAARGLNTEAFF. The chain couples TRBV30 to TRBJ1-1; TRBD1 might be the D (6 bases). The CDR3 extends over 16 amino acids. Germline V CDR1 and CDR2: GTSNPN, SVGIG (reference sequence).

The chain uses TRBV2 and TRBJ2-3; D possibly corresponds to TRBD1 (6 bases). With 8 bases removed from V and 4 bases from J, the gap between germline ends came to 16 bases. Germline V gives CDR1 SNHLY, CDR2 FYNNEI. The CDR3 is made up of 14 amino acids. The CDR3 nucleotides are TGTGCCAGCTCCCTTCTACAGGGCTCAGATACGCAGTATTTT. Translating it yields CASSLLQGSDTQYF.

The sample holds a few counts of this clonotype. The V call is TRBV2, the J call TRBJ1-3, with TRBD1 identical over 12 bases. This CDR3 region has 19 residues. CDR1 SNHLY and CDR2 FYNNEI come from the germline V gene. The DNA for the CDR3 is TGTGCTTCCAGCTTTCTCTTGGGACAGGGGGCTACCTCTGGAAACACCATATATTTT. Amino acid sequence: CASSFLLGQGATSGNTIYF. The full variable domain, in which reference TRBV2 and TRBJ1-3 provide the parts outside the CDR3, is EPEVTQTPSHQVTQMGQEVILRCVPISNHLYFYWYRQILGQKVEFLVSFYNNEISEKSEIFDDQFSVERPDGSNFTLKIRSTKLEDSAMYFCASSFLLGQGATSGNTIYFGEGSWLTVV.

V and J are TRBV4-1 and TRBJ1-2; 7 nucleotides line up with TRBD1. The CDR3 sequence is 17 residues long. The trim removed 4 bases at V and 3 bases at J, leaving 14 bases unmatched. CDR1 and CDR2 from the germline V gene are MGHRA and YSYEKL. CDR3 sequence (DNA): TGCGCCAGCAGCCGACAGGGACTTAATCTTGGCTACTATGGCTACACCTTC. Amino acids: CASSRQGLNLGYYGYTF.

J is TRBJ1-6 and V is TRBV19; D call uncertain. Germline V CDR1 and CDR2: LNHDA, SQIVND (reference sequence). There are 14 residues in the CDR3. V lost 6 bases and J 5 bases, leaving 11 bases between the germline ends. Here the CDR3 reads CASRRELDNSPLHF. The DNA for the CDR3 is TGTGCCAGTAGACGGGAGTTGGATAATTCACCCCTCCACTTT.